This TCR beta chain is drawn from a study of cytomegalovirus exposure and HLA in healthy donors. As to this clone: Its antigen is undetermined.

General study results and limits: Among the most significant clusters, several appeared linked to common viral pathogens in a later analysis.

60 Vbeta and 13 Jbeta primers were used in PCR. In the original workflow: Approximately 79 million unique TCR beta chains, roughly 11 million of them shared, were counted by a later analysis. Sequencing was performed with immunoSEQ multiplex PCR; in TCRdb, only in-frame clones are kept and a portion is missing. V, J and clone size are taken as reported in that table, and D and trimming were inferred from the DNA itself. The sample shows about 130,000 clones, 80% to 85% of them seen only once. Germline V gene data show CDR1 as GTSNPN and CDR2 as SVGIG (reference sequence). The CDR3 covers 11 residues. The V and J ends lost 3 bases and 7 bases respectively, with 10 bases between them.

The rearrangement joins TRBV30 to TRBJ2-7, with D possibly TRBD1 on 6 matching bases. The sequenced sample was PBMCs. This sequence originates from a woman younger than 45 in good health and CMV-seronegative. The CDR3 region has the DNA TGTGCCTGGAGCGGCAGGGGTGAGCAGTACTTC. Protein sequence: CAWSGRGEQYF.